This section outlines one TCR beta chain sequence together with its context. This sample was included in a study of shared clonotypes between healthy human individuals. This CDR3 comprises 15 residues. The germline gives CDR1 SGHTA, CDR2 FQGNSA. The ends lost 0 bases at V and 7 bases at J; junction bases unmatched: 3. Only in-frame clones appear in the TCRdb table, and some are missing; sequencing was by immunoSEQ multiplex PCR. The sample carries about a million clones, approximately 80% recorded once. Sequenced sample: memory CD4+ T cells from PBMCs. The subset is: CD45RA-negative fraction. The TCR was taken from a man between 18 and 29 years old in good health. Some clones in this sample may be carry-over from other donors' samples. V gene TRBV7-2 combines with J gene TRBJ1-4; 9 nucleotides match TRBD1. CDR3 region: CASSLAGTGTEKLFF. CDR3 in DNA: TGTGCCAGCAGCTTAGCCGGGACAGGGACTGAAAAACTGTTTTTT.